These T cell receptor beta chains were read from a single sample in a study of T cells in Graves' hyperthyroidism and ophthalmopathy. TCRdb itself ran the multiplex PCR reads through MiXCR, one entry per CDR3 protein. The profile shows about 350,000 distinct CDR3 sequences, roughly 15% of them singletons. The sequenced sample consisted of blood. The receptors derive from an older woman with Graves' ophthalmopathy. Both conserved end residues are part of each CDR3. Each record gives: J gene, clone size, V gene, D gene, CDR3 protein, CDR3 DNA. A D gene is named only where the DNA matches it firmly. The listing skips clone size in some rows; elsewhere it reads once, few, many or a size class.

j_gene: TRBJ2-3
abundance: few
v_gene: TRBV20-1
d_gene: TRBD2
CDR3aa: CSARGTSGTDTQYF
CDR3nt: TGCAGTGCTAGAGGGACTAGCGGCACAGATACGCAGTATTTT

j_gene: TRBJ1-2
abundance: many
v_gene: TRBV12-3/TRBV12-4
d_gene: NA
CDR3aa: CASSPPEGWYGYTF
CDR3nt: TGTGCCAGCAGTCCCCCTGAGGGTTGGTATGGCTACACCTTC

j_gene: TRBJ2-1
abundance: NA
v_gene: TRBV3-1
d_gene: TRBD1
CDR3aa: CASSQIPGTGYNEQFF
CDR3nt: TGTGCCAGCAGCCAAATACCCGGGACAGGTTACAATGAGCAGTTCTTC

j_gene: TRBJ2-5
abundance: NA
v_gene: TRBV28
d_gene: NA
CDR3aa: CASSPTSRGTQYF
CDR3nt: TGTGCCAGCAGTCCGACGTCTAGGGGGACCCAGTACTTC

j_gene: TRBJ2-5
abundance: many
v_gene: TRBV28
d_gene: TRBD2
CDR3aa: CASTKMGGRSETQYF
CDR3nt: TGTGCCAGCACCAAAATGGGGGGGAGGAGCGAGACCCAGTACTTC

j_gene: TRBJ2-1
abundance: many
v_gene: TRBV3-1
d_gene: NA
CDR3aa: CASTASAGGHEQFF
CDR3nt: TGTGCCAGCACCGCAAGCGCGGGTGGGCATGAGCAGTTCTTC

j_gene: TRBJ2-1
abundance: many
v_gene: TRBV12-3/TRBV12-4
d_gene: NA
CDR3aa: CASKEGGRAVVDNEQFF
CDR3nt: TGTGCCAGCAAAGAGGGGGGGAGGGCCGTAGTAGACAATGAGCAGTTCTTC

j_gene: TRBJ2-5
abundance: many
v_gene: TRBV2
d_gene: NA
CDR3aa: CASSREGETQYF
CDR3nt: TGTGCCAGCAGCAGAGAGGGAGAGACCCAGTACTTC

j_gene: TRBJ2-1
abundance: NA
v_gene: TRBV6-5
d_gene: TRBD2
CDR3aa: CASSYALAEESYNEQFF
CDR3nt: TGTGCCAGCAGTTACGCCCTAGCGGAAGAATCCTACAATGAGCAGTTCTTC

j_gene: TRBJ2-6
abundance: many
v_gene: TRBV28
d_gene: NA
CDR3aa: CASPGASGDHSGANVLTF
CDR3nt: TGTGCCAGCCCGGGGGCGTCGGGGGACCACTCTGGGGCCAACGTCCTGACTTTC

j_gene: TRBJ2-5
abundance: many
v_gene: TRBV28
d_gene: NA
CDR3aa: CASSTGTKYQETQYF
CDR3nt: TGTGCCAGCAGTACCGGGACAAAGTACCAAGAGACCCAGTACTTC

j_gene: TRBJ1-4
abundance: few
v_gene: TRBV27
d_gene: NA
CDR3aa: CASSPSWALNEKLFF
CDR3nt: TGTGCCAGCAGTCCCAGCTGGGCCCTCAATGAAAAACTGTTTTTT

j_gene: TRBJ2-4
abundance: many
v_gene: TRBV6-1
d_gene: NA
CDR3aa: CASSEAGWPLAKNIQYF
CDR3nt: TGTGCCAGCAGTGAAGCTGGGTGGCCACTAGCCAAAAACATTCAGTACTTC

j_gene: TRBJ2-1
abundance: NA
v_gene: TRBV27
d_gene: NA
CDR3aa: CASSTVTKSYNEQFF
CDR3nt: TGTGCCAGCAGTACCGTGACAAAGTCCTACAATGAGCAGTTCTTC

j_gene: TRBJ2-1
abundance: many
v_gene: TRBV6-1
d_gene: TRBD2
CDR3aa: CASTETPAGDNEQFF
CDR3nt: TGTGCCAGCACTGAAACCCCAGCGGGGGACAATGAGCAGTTCTTC

j_gene: TRBJ1-4
abundance: few
v_gene: TRBV6-9
d_gene: NA
CDR3aa: CASSYGGATNEKLFF
CDR3nt: TGTGCCAGCAGTTACGGGGGTGCAACTAATGAAAAACTGTTTTTT

j_gene: TRBJ2-3
abundance: many
v_gene: TRBV20-1
d_gene: NA
CDR3aa: CSARSGQVGDTQYF
CDR3nt: TGCAGTGCTAGATCGGGTCAGGTTGGAGATACGCAGTATTTT

j_gene: TRBJ2-1
abundance: few
v_gene: TRBV20-1
d_gene: TRBD2
CDR3aa: CSARDMAGVGSLYNEQFF
CDR3nt: TGCAGTGCTAGAGATATGGCGGGAGTGGGGAGCCTATACAATGAGCAGTTCTTC

j_gene: TRBJ2-7
abundance: few
v_gene: TRBV6-1
d_gene: NA
CDR3aa: CASTQILRGIYEQYF
CDR3nt: TGTGCCAGCACCCAGATCCTCAGGGGCATCTACGAGCAGTACTTC

j_gene: TRBJ1-1
abundance: many
v_gene: TRBV20-1
d_gene: NA
CDR3aa: CSARQDMNTEAFF
CDR3nt: TGCAGTGCTAGACAGGACATGAACACTGAAGCTTTCTTT

j_gene: TRBJ2-3
abundance: NA
v_gene: TRBV3-1
d_gene: NA
CDR3aa: CASTSSQGLDTQYF
CDR3nt: TGTGCCAGCACAAGCTCGCAGGGCTTAGATACGCAGTATTTT

j_gene: TRBJ2-7
abundance: many
v_gene: TRBV7-2
d_gene: TRBD2
CDR3aa: CASSLIAGGFNEQYF
CDR3nt: TGTGCCAGCAGCTTAATAGCGGGAGGCTTTAACGAGCAGTACTTC

j_gene: TRBJ2-1
abundance: many
v_gene: TRBV5-1
d_gene: TRBD2
CDR3aa: CASSRWREGNNEQFF
CDR3nt: TGCGCCAGCAGCCGGTGGCGGGAGGGGAACAATGAGCAGTTCTTC

j_gene: TRBJ2-5
abundance: few
v_gene: TRBV11-2
d_gene: NA
CDR3aa: CASSRGRGIETQYF
CDR3nt: TGTGCCAGCAGCCGGGGACGGGGGATAGAGACCCAGTACTTC

j_gene: TRBJ1-6
abundance: many
v_gene: TRBV11-2
d_gene: TRBD1
CDR3aa: CASSRPGQGNSPLHF
CDR3nt: TGTGCCAGCAGCAGACCGGGACAGGGTAATTCACCCCTCCACTTT

j_gene: TRBJ2-1
abundance: many
v_gene: TRBV28
d_gene: TRBD2
CDR3aa: CASSMGLAGAYNEQFF
CDR3nt: TGTGCCAGCAGTATGGGACTAGCGGGAGCATACAATGAGCAGTTCTTC

j_gene: TRBJ2-7
abundance: many
v_gene: TRBV12-3/TRBV12-4
d_gene: TRBD2
CDR3aa: CASSTAGAGVVVQYF
CDR3nt: TGTGCCAGCAGTACGGCGGGAGCGGGAGTTGTTGTGCAGTACTTC

j_gene: TRBJ2-1
abundance: NA
v_gene: TRBV6-5
d_gene: NA
CDR3aa: CASSYPPGQEQFF
CDR3nt: TGTGCCAGCAGTTACCCACCAGGGCAGGAGCAGTTCTTC

j_gene: TRBJ2-4
abundance: many
v_gene: TRBV2
d_gene: TRBD2
CDR3aa: CASRFSAGWEDIQYF
CDR3nt: TGTGCCAGCAGATTCTCAGCGGGATGGGAGGACATTCAGTACTTC

j_gene: TRBJ2-2
abundance: many
v_gene: TRBV11-2
d_gene: TRBD2
CDR3aa: CASTLDLIAGEWTGELFF
CDR3nt: TGTGCCAGCACCTTGGACCTTATAGCGGGAGAATGGACCGGGGAGCTGTTTTTT

j_gene: TRBJ2-2
abundance: many
v_gene: TRBV20-1
d_gene: NA
CDR3aa: CSARIADTGELFF
CDR3nt: TGCAGTGCTAGGATAGCAGACACCGGGGAGCTGTTTTTT

j_gene: TRBJ2-2
abundance: NA
v_gene: TRBV6-1
d_gene: NA
CDR3aa: CASGRTGELFF
CDR3nt: TGTGCCAGCGGCCGCACCGGGGAGCTGTTTTTT

j_gene: TRBJ1-2
abundance: few
v_gene: TRBV6-9
d_gene: TRBD1
CDR3aa: CASSYGQGDGYTF
CDR3nt: TGTGCCAGCAGTTACGGACAGGGTGATGGCTACACCTTC

j_gene: TRBJ1-3
abundance: NA
v_gene: TRBV2
d_gene: NA
CDR3aa: CASSQDMVTAGNTIYF
CDR3nt: TGTGCCAGCAGTCAAGATATGGTGACAGCCGGAAACACCATATATTTT

j_gene: TRBJ2-1
abundance: many
v_gene: TRBV11-2
d_gene: NA
CDR3aa: CASSPDYSYNEQFF
CDR3nt: TGTGCCAGCAGCCCCGACTACTCCTACAATGAGCAGTTCTTC

j_gene: TRBJ1-2
abundance: many
v_gene: TRBV5-1
d_gene: NA
CDR3aa: CASSLAGQDGPYGYTF
CDR3nt: TGCGCCAGCAGCTTGGCCGGCCAGGACGGACCCTATGGCTACACCTTC

j_gene: TRBJ2-1
abundance: many
v_gene: TRBV18
d_gene: TRBD2
CDR3aa: CASSPRLASEQFF
CDR3nt: TGTGCCAGCTCACCACGACTAGCGAGTGAGCAGTTCTTC

j_gene: TRBJ2-3
abundance: many
v_gene: TRBV28
d_gene: TRBD2
CDR3aa: CASSVNWEGRNTQYF
CDR3nt: TGTGCCAGCAGTGTCAACTGGGAGGGCCGAAATACGCAGTATTTT

j_gene: TRBJ2-7
abundance: NA
v_gene: TRBV28
d_gene: NA
CDR3aa: CASSGGVLGTTYEQYF
CDR3nt: TGTGCCAGCAGCGGAGGGGTTCTAGGAACAACCTACGAGCAGTACTTC

j_gene: TRBJ1-5
abundance: few
v_gene: TRBV18
d_gene: NA
CDR3aa: CAGSPSGNQPQHF
CDR3nt: TGTGCCGGCTCACCTTCTGGGAATCAGCCCCAGCATTTT

j_gene: TRBJ2-1
abundance: NA
v_gene: TRBV5-4
d_gene: TRBD1
CDR3aa: CASSSRRGSVYNEQFF
CDR3nt: TGTGCCAGCAGCTCACGCAGGGGGAGCGTTTACAATGAGCAGTTCTTC

j_gene: TRBJ2-6
abundance: NA
v_gene: TRBV18
d_gene: TRBD1
CDR3aa: CASSQGTGGSGANVLTF
CDR3nt: TGTGCCAGCTCACAAGGGACAGGGGGCAGTGGGGCCAACGTCCTGACTTTC

j_gene: TRBJ1-6
abundance: NA
v_gene: TRBV18
d_gene: TRBD1
CDR3aa: CASSPRDRGPSSPLHF
CDR3nt: TGTGCCAGCTCACCGCGAGACAGGGGGCCCAGTTCACCCCTCCACTTT

j_gene: TRBJ2-6
abundance: many
v_gene: TRBV11-1
d_gene: NA
CDR3aa: CASRDSSGANVLTF
CDR3nt: TGTGCCAGCAGGGACTCCTCTGGGGCCAACGTCCTGACTTTC